This T cell receptor (beta chain) appears in the sequencing data of a study of radiotherapy plus CTLA-4 blockade in lung cancer. This clone turned up a few times. As yet, its antigen is unknown. Whole-study findings and limits: The study found tumor-derived TCR clones expanded in blood after radiotherapy plus ipilimumab.

This table comes from immunoSEQ multiplex PCR, and its TCRdb copy is limited to in-frame clones, with some not included. The sample holds 75,000 to 100,000 clones, 82% seen once. The V and J ends lost 3 bases and 0 bases, in that order; junction bases with no gene match: 6. CDR1 and CDR2 from the germline V gene are SGDLS and YYNGEE. The CDR3 has 17 residues. V is TRBV9 and J is TRBJ2-4, with 10 bases lining up with TRBD1. The specimen was peripheral blood, collected from a patient treated with radiotherapy plus ipilimumab. The source of this sequence is a human donor with non-small cell lung cancer who had a partial response to radiotherapy plus ipilimumab. The CDR3 is CASSERGQGRAKNIQYF. CDR3 in DNA: TGTGCCAGCAGCGAGCGGGGACAGGGGAGAGCCAAAAACATTCAGTACTTC. Combining the CDR3 with reference TRBV9 and TRBJ2-4 gives the whole variable domain DSGVTQTPKHLITATGQRVTLRCSPRSGDLSVYWYQQSLDQGLQFLIQYYNGEERAKGNILERFSAQQFPDLHSELNLSSLELGDSALYFCASSERGQGRAKNIQYFGAGTRLSVL.